The 11 T cell receptor beta chains below come from one sample, sequenced in a study of cytomegalovirus exposure and HLA in healthy donors. PCR was performed using 60 Vbeta and 13 Jbeta primers. TCRdb's copy holds only in-frame clones and misses some; the assay was immunoSEQ multiplex PCR. The sample consists of 100,000 to 150,000 clones, around 78% of them appearing once. Input material: PBMCs. The source of these receptors is a man aged 55 to 70 in good health and CMV-seropositive.

This chain connects TRBV7-9 to TRBJ1-2; TRBD1 is a possible D gene (5 bases). This CDR3 spans 12 amino acids. The ends were cut back, 3 bases at V and 9 bases at J, with 11 bases in the middle. The V gene's germline CDR1 is SEHNR and CDR2 FQNEAQ (reference sequence). CDR3 protein: CASSFLQGSYTF. The CDR3 DNA reads TGTGCCAGCAGCTTCCTCCAGGGTAGCTACACCTTC.

The chain joins TRBV19 to TRBJ1-1; 9 positions agree with TRBD1. Germline CDR1 LNHDA, CDR2 SQIVND (reference sequence). This CDR3 is built from 16 residues. With 5 bases clipped from V and 5 bases from J, the junction kept 12 bases outside the gene matches. DNA of the CDR3: TGTGCCAGTAGTCGTTTAACAGGGGGCGCAAGAACTGAAGCTTTCTTT. Its translation: CASSRLTGGARTEAFF. Combining the CDR3 with reference TRBV19 and TRBJ1-1 gives the whole variable domain DGGITQSPKYLFRKEGQNVTLSCEQNLNHDAMYWYRQDPGQGLRLIYYSQIVNDFQKGDIAEGYSVSREKKESFPLTVTSAQKNPTAFYLCASSRLTGGARTEAFFGQGTRLTVV.

The chain has TRBV27 and TRBJ2-1; 9 bases align to TRBD2. This CDR3 has 12 residues. V lost 2 bases to trimming and J lost 15 bases; unmatched junction nucleotides: 5. Germline V lookup: CDR1 MNHEY, CDR2 SMNVEV (reference sequence). CDR3 bases: TGTGCCAGCAGTTTACCGGGACTAGCTTGGTTCTTC. Protein sequence: CASSLPGLAWFF.

V and J are TRBV29-1 and TRBJ2-6, with D possibly being TRBD2 (6 bases). Trimming took off 7 bases at V and 0 bases at J, with 16 bases between the two ends. This CDR3 has 16 amino acids. The V gene's germline CDR1 is SQVTM and CDR2 ANQGSEA. The chain's CDR3 is CSGRAGSYSGANVLTF. The CDR3 nucleotides are TGCAGCGGAAGGGCGGGGTCCTACTCTGGGGCCAACGTCCTGACTTTC. Looking up the rest from reference TRBV29-1 and TRBJ2-6 gives the full variable domain: SAVISQKPSRDICQRGTSLTIQCQVDSQVTMMFWYRQQPGQSLTLIATANQGSEATYESGFVIDKFPISRPNLTFSTLTVSNMSPEDSSIYLCSGRAGSYSGANVLTFGAGSRLTVL.

This clone was observed a handful of times. The chain joins TRBV19 to TRBJ1-6; D unclear. The V gene lost 6 bases and the J gene lost 10 bases, with 22 bases spanning the gap. This CDR3 is 16 amino acids long. Germline CDR1 LNHDA, CDR2 SQIVND (reference sequence). For the CDR3, the DNA is TGTGCCAGTAGGTCCATCCTACGGGAGTTGTGGTCACCCCTCCACTTT. It is translated as CASRSILRELWSPLHF.

This clone has a handful of counts. This rearrangement joins TRBV30 to TRBJ2-1; 9 bases line up with TRBD2. Germline lookup yields CDR1 GTSNPN and CDR2 SVGIG (reference sequence). J lost 12 bases, V lost 0 bases, and 9 bases had no gene match. CDR3 size: 14 residues. The CDR3 DNA reads TGTGCCTGGAGTGTATCTAGCGGGGAGATCGGGCAGTTCTTC. Translated, it gives CAWSVSSGEIGQFF.

This rearrangement joins TRBV19 to TRBJ1-1; D perhaps matches TRBD1 (5 bases). Germline lookup yields CDR1 LNHDA and CDR2 SQIVND (reference sequence). Trimming stripped 1 base from V and 8 bases from J, with 17 bases between. The CDR3 is 15 amino acids. DNA for the CDR3: TGTGCCAGTAGTATAGGGGGCTATCTACTTCCCGAAGCTTTCTTT. Translation: CASSIGGYLLPEAFF.

V gene TRBV7-8 combines with J gene TRBJ1-5; 9 bases match TRBD1. The CDR3 sequence is 17 residues long. The germline gives CDR1 SGHVS, CDR2 FQNEAQ. V lost 5 bases to trimming and J lost 1 base; unmatched junction nucleotides: 9. In DNA form, the CDR3 reads TGTGCCAGCAGCCTCCAGGGACAGGGTTGGAGCAATCAGCCCCAGCATTTT. Protein: CASSLQGQGWSNQPQHF.

The gene calls are TRBV9 and TRBJ1-1; maybe TRBD1 (6 bases). V was trimmed by 3 bases and J by 5 bases, leaving 17 bases between them. CDR3 length: 15 residues. Germline V gene data show CDR1 as SGDLS and CDR2 as YYNGEE. CDR3 bases: TGTGCCAGCAGCGCGCGGGGGGGCACGGGTACTGAAGCTTTCTTT. Protein product: CASSARGGTGTEAFF.

The V gene is TRBV5-8, the J gene TRBJ2-7; 12 nucleotides line up with TRBD2. V was clipped by 4 bases and J by 3 bases; unmatched bases: 5. The CDR3 consists of 15 residues. Per germline, CDR1 SGHTS and CDR2 YDEGEE. The CDR3 reads CASSPLTSGSYEQYF. CDR3 DNA sequence: TGTGCCAGCAGCCCCCTGACTAGCGGGAGCTACGAGCAGTACTTC.

The chain is built from TRBV9 and TRBJ1-1; D remains ambiguous. The CDR3 extends over 13 amino acids. Deletions cut 4 bases from V and 3 bases from J, with 10 bases between. CDR1 is SGDLS, CDR2 YYNGEE, per germline. CDR3: CASSLHRYTEAFF. The DNA for the CDR3 is TGTGCCAGCAGCCTACACAGATACACTGAAGCTTTCTTT.